These 3 T cell receptor beta chains were all obtained from the same sample, sequenced in a study of OX40 agonist ivuxolimab in advanced cancers. Assay: immunoSEQ multiplex PCR; the TCRdb copy retains only in-frame clones and omits some. The profile shows some 77,000 clones, about 90% of them singletons. The sample in question was CD4+ or CD8+ T cells sorted from blood, obtained in a trial of the OX40 agonist ivuxolimab. Every receptor here comes from an adult with an advanced solid tumor such as melanoma, head and neck, liver or kidney cancer.

The chain links TRBV5-3 to TRBJ2-3, with D possibly matching TRBD2 (6 bases). TRBV5-3 falls under the ORF class, with uncertain function. The CDR3 is 16 amino acids. The V end was cut by 4 bases, the J end by 2 bases, with 17 bases between. The CDR3 region is CARSLMGGENTDTQYF. CDR3 in DNA: TGTGCCAGAAGCCTTATGGGCGGGGAAAACACAGATACGCAGTATTTT.

This clone has more than one count but fewer than ten. The genes are TRBV6-4 and TRBJ1-2; D uncertain. CDR3 size: 14 residues. Looked up from germline, CDR1 is MRHNA and CDR2 is SNTAGT. V gave up 0 bases and J gave up 7 bases, with 12 bases separating them. The CDR3 loop is CASSDSTGLGGYTF. The CDR3 coding sequence is TGTGCCAGCAGTGACTCGACCGGGCTGGGTGGCTACACCTTC.

The chain has TRBV13 and TRBJ1-1; D is undetermined. Germline V gene lookup returns CDR1 PRHDT and CDR2 FYEKMQ (reference sequence). V lost 5 bases to trimming and J lost 6 bases, with 16 bases between them. The CDR3 spans 14 residues. CDR3 sequence reads: CASSPRTAGAEAFF. CDR3 nucleotide sequence: TGTGCCAGCAGCCCCCGGACGGCCGGGGCTGAAGCTTTCTTT.